This TCR beta chain was found in a study of beta chain features in type 1 diabetes. Study results and caveats: For patients, the naive, central memory and Treg TCRB repertoires appeared more alike than for healthy donors.

The table lists this clone with a few counts. The antigen remains undetermined. Every bit of the isolated RNA underwent reverse transcription, so sequencing read expressed TCRB transcripts. Repertoires were generated with immunoSEQ multiplex PCR, while TCRdb's copy carries only in-frame clones and drops some. The data hold fewer than 350,000 clones, with under 8.5% observed a single time. The CDR3 has 16 residues. V was shortened by 1 base and J by 1 base, with 11 bases between the two germline ends. The germline V gene encodes CDR1 LNHDA and CDR2 SQIVND (reference sequence). The chain uses TRBV19 and TRBJ1-5, with D perhaps TRBD1 (5 bases). The TCR comes from a woman between 18 and 29 years old in good health. Sample: central memory CD4+ T cells from blood. The CDR3 coding sequence is TGTGCCAGTAGTATAGGAGCAGGGAGGAGCAATCAGCCCCAGCATTTT. This sequence encodes CASSIGAGRSNQPQHF.